This TCR beta chain was profiled in a study of T cell changes during pregnancy in multiple sclerosis. Using immunoSEQ multiplex PCR, the repertoire was profiled, and TCRdb retains in-frame clones only, with some absent. Of 52,000 or so clones listed, approximately 90% are singletons. The germline V and J ends were trimmed by 3 bases and 11 bases, with 16 bases remaining between them. The CDR3 is 13 amino acids. CDR1 KGHSH and CDR2 LQKENI come from the germline V gene. This receptor was obtained from a female donor with multiple sclerosis, enrolled in a pregnancy study. Sequencing was performed on CD4+ T cells from peripheral blood mononuclear cells, taken in the first trimester of pregnancy. V and J are TRBV18 and TRBJ1-1, with D perhaps TRBD1 (5 bases). CDR3 amino acids: CASSPGQYEGAFF. The DNA of the CDR3 is TGTGCCAGCTCACCGGGGCAGTACGAAGGCGCTTTCTTT. The full variable domain, its missing parts supplied by reference TRBV18 and TRBJ1-1, is NAGVMQNPRHLVRRRGQEARLRCSPMKGHSHVYWYRQLPEEGLKFMVYLQKENIIDESGMPKERFSAEFPKEGPSILRIQQVVRGDSAAYFCASSPGQYEGAFFGQGTRLTVV.